A selection of T cell receptor beta chains follows, all from one sample in a study of cytomegalovirus exposure and HLA in healthy donors. The data were produced by immunoSEQ multiplex PCR, yet TCRdb's version contains in-frame clones alone and is incomplete. This table holds about 130,000 clones, approximately 85% found once. Sequencing was performed on PBMCs. Every receptor here comes from a woman younger than 45 in good health and CMV-seropositive. Each CDR3 is given with its conserved first and last residue. Fields, in order: D gene, J gene, V gene, clone size, CDR3 protein, CDR3 DNA. A D gene is named only where the DNA matches it firmly. The listing skips clone size in some rows; elsewhere it reads once, few, many or a size class.

TRBD2,TRBJ2-3,TRBV10-3,.,CAIRTGGGTDTQYF,TGTGCCATCAGGACCGGGGGGGGGACAGATACGCAGTATTTT
.,TRBJ1-5,TRBV27,.,CASRSGGPNQPQHF,TGTGCCAGCAGATCCGGGGGGCCCAATCAGCCCCAGCATTTT
.,TRBJ1-2,TRBV4-2,.,CASSPEAALYGYTF,TGTGCCAGCAGCCCCGAGGCGGCCCTCTATGGCTACACCTTC
.,TRBJ2-4,TRBV25-1,few,CASSEGGKNIQYF,TGTGCCAGCAGTGAGGGGGGCAAAAACATTCAGTACTTC
.,TRBJ2-7,TRBV27,.,CAGSLSSLSSYEQYF,TGTGCCGGCAGTTTATCATCCCTGAGCTCCTACGAGCAGTACTTC
TRBD2,TRBJ2-7,TRBV10-3,.,CAIGTSGATYEQYF,TGTGCCATAGGGACTAGCGGGGCTACCTACGAGCAGTACTTC
TRBD1,TRBJ1-1,TRBV19,few,CASSRTGTEAFF,TGTGCCAGTAGTAGGACAGGTACTGAAGCTTTCTTT
TRBD1,TRBJ1-1,TRBV6-4,.,CASSDSTGGNTQLIF,TGTGCCAGCAGTGACTCGACAGGGGGCAATACCCAGTTGATCTTT
TRBD2,TRBJ2-2,TRBV29-1,.,CSVLGLAGSGELFF,TGCAGCGTTCTTGGACTAGCGGGATCCGGGGAGCTGTTTTTT
.,TRBJ2-2,TRBV13,.,CASSLGRRNTGELFF,TGTGCCAGCAGCTTAGGACGGAGGAACACCGGGGAGCTGTTTTTT
.,TRBJ2-7,TRBV18,.,CASSPAGHFYEQYF,TGTGCCAGCTCACCAGCCGGACACTTCTACGAGCAGTACTTC
TRBD1,TRBJ2-5,TRBV7-2,.,CASSPNRGKETQYF,TGTGCCAGCAGCCCCAACAGGGGAAAGGAGACCCAGTACTTC
.,TRBJ1-6,TRBV5-5,.,CASSLINSPLHF,TGTGCCAGCAGCTTGATAAATTCACCCCTCCACTTT
TRBD2,TRBJ2-1,TRBV29-1,.,CSDRAGGTYNEQFF,TGCAGCGATCGGGCGGGGGGCACTTACAATGAGCAGTTCTTC
.,TRBJ2-1,TRBV5-4,.,CASFRGGASIGYEQFF,TGTGCCAGCTTCCGAGGGGGGGCCTCAATCGGCTATGAGCAGTTCTTC
TRBD1,TRBJ1-2,TRBV6-5,few,CASSYGTGTGAGYTF,TGTGCCAGCAGTTATGGAACCGGGACAGGGGCCGGCTACACCTTC
TRBD1,TRBJ1-2,TRBV18,.,CASSPSSGTEGYTF,TGTGCCAGCTCACCTTCCTCCGGGACAGAGGGCTACACCTTC
.,TRBJ2-3,TRBV9,.,CASSDYPPDTQYF,TGTGCCAGCAGCGACTACCCGCCAGATACGCAGTATTTT
.,TRBJ2-5,TRBV7-9,.,CASSSATGQETQYF,TGTGCCAGCAGCTCGGCCACAGGGCAAGAGACCCAGTACTTC
TRBD1,TRBJ1-5,TRBV11-2,.,CASSATGVSNQPQHF,TGTGCCAGCAGCGCCACAGGGGTAAGCAATCAGCCCCAGCATTTT
.,TRBJ2-1,TRBV27,.,CASRALGYNEQFF,TGTGCCAGCAGGGCACTAGGGTACAATGAGCAGTTCTTC
TRBD1,TRBJ2-7,TRBV27,.,CASSPLGQLGIYEQYF,TGTGCCAGCAGTCCTCTGGGACAGTTAGGGATCTACGAGCAGTACTTC
.,TRBJ1-1,TRBV6-1,.,CATVAGRVNTEAFF,TGTGCCACCGTCGCAGGGAGGGTAAACACTGAAGCTTTCTTT
.,TRBJ1-4,TRBV11-3,.,CASSLGAATNEKLFF,TGTGCCAGCAGCTTAGGGGCAGCAACTAATGAAAAACTGTTTTTT
.,TRBJ2-5,TRBV2,.,CASSVTAILQTQYF,TGTGCCAGCAGTGTAACAGCAATACTCCAGACCCAGTACTTC
.,TRBJ2-3,TRBV7-9,.,CASSLRGSQGGTDTQYF,TGTGCCAGCAGCTTAAGAGGGTCTCAGGGGGGTACAGATACGCAGTATTTT
TRBD2,TRBJ2-1,TRBV28,.,CASSSGLAGGNQFF,TGTGCCAGCAGTTCGGGACTAGCGGGAGGGAATCAGTTCTTC
.,TRBJ1-5,TRBV5-1,.,CASSFAGGSNQPQHF,TGCGCCAGCAGCTTTGCCGGGGGAAGCAATCAGCCCCAGCATTTT